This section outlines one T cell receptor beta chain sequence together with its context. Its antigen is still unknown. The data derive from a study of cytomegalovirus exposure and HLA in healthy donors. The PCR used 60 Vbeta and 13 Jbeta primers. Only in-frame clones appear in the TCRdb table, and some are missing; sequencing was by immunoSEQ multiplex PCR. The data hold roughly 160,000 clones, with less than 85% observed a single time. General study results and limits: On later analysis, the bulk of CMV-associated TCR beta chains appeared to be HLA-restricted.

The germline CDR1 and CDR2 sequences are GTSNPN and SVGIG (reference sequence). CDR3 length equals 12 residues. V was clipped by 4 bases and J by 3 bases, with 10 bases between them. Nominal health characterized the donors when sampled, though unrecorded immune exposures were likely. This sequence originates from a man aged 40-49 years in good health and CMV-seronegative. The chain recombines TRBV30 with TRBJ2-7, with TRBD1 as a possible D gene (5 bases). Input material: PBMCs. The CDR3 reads CAWNTGFYEQYF. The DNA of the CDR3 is TGTGCCTGGAATACAGGATTCTACGAGCAGTACTTC.